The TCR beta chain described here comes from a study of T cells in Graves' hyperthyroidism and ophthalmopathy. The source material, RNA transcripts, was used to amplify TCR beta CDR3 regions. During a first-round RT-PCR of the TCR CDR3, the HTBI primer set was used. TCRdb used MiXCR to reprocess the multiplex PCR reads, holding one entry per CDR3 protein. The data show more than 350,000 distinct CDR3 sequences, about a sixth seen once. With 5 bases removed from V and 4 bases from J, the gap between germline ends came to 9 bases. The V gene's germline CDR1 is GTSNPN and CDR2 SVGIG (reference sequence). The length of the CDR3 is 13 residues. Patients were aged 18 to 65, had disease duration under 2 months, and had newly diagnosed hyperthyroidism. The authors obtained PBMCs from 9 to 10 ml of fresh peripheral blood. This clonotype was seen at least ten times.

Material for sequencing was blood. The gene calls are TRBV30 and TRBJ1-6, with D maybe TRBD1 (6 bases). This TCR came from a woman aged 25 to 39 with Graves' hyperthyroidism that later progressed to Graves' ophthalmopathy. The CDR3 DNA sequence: TGTGCCTGGGGCACAGGGTATAATTCACCCCTCCACTTT. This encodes CAWGTGYNSPLHF.